The clone carrying this T cell receptor beta chain was found a few times. This specimen belongs to a study of CD8+CD57+ T cells in acquired aplastic anemia. Profiles of TCR beta VDJ and CDR3 were generated from a genomic DNA template. Via MiXCR, TCRdb re-called the reads, giving one row per CDR3 protein. The sample consists of around 400,000 distinct CDR3 sequences, about two thirds of them appearing once. The germline gives CDR1 DFQATT, CDR2 SNEGSKA (reference sequence). The CDR3 extends over 13 amino acids. The V and J genes are TRBV20-1 and TRBJ2-5; TRBD2 agrees at 7 bases. The receptor's source is a human donor in good health, serving as a control. The sequenced sample was sorted CD4+, CD8+, or CD8+CD57+ T cells (not recorded which) from PBMCs. The CDR3 sequence: CSTLGGNQYGQYF. The CDR3 bases are TGCAGCACCCTGGGAGGGAATCAGTATGGCCAGTACTTC.